These T cell receptor beta chains were read from a single sample in a study of cytomegalovirus exposure and HLA in healthy donors. Clones were read by immunoSEQ multiplex PCR, and TCRdb kept only the in-frame ones, dropping some. The sample lists roughly 93,000 clones, around 80% occurring once. Sequencing input: PBMCs. The receptors shown here come from a man aged 25 to 45 in good health and CMV-seronegative. The CDR3 runs from the conserved cysteine through the conserved F or W. D genes are given only for firm matches. Size is stated for part of the rows, as once, few or many counts, or as a class when the clone is expanded.

v_call	j_call	d_call	clone_size	cdr3_aa	cdr3_nt
TRBV19	TRBJ1-1	NA	many	CASSTPVMTGAEAFF	TGTGCCAGTAGTACCCCGGTTATGACAGGCGCTGAAGCTTTCTTT
TRBV6-5	TRBJ2-7	NA	NA	CASSYSRVSYEQYF	TGTGCCAGCAGTTACTCCCGGGTGTCCTACGAGCAGTACTTC
TRBV7-3	TRBJ2-5	TRBD1	NA	CASSLDRGGLQETQYF	TGTGCCAGCAGCCTGGACAGGGGGGGACTACAAGAGACCCAGTACTTC
TRBV5-1	TRBJ2-3	NA	few	CASSLRGLGTDTQYF	TGCGCCAGCAGCTTGCGGGGGTTGGGGACAGATACGCAGTATTTT
TRBV5-4	TRBJ2-7	TRBD1	NA	CASSRGTGTFEQYF	TGTGCCAGCAGCCGCGGGACAGGTACCTTCGAGCAGTACTTC
TRBV5-6	TRBJ1-1	NA	few	CASSPGDVFSEAFF	TGTGCCAGCAGCCCGGGGGACGTTTTCTCTGAAGCTTTCTTT
TRBV4-1	TRBJ1-5	NA	NA	CASSQDSQDQPQHF	TGCGCCAGCAGCCAAGATAGTCAGGATCAGCCCCAGCATTTT
TRBV27	TRBJ1-1	NA	NA	CASQGRGRSTEAFF	TGTGCCAGCCAAGGACGGGGTAGAAGCACTGAAGCTTTCTTT
TRBV19	TRBJ1-6	TRBD1	NA	CASRQGFMGNSPLHF	TGTGCCAGTCGACAGGGGTTCATGGGGAATTCACCCCTCCACTTT
TRBV25-1	TRBJ1-6	NA	NA	CASSKTRGFINSPLHF	TGTGCCAGCAGTAAAACCAGGGGTTTCATCAATTCACCCCTCCACTTT
TRBV7-9	TRBJ2-6	NA	NA	CASSLGRQASGANVLTF	TGTGCCAGCAGCTTAGGGAGGCAGGCCTCTGGGGCCAACGTCCTGACTTTC
TRBV6-4	TRBJ2-2	NA	many	CASSDAGDTGELFF	TGTGCCAGCAGTGACGCAGGGGACACCGGGGAGCTGTTTTTT
TRBV5-4	TRBJ2-5	NA	NA	CASSLAKSGGETQYF	TGTGCCAGCAGCTTGGCCAAGTCCGGGGGAGAGACCCAGTACTTC
TRBV2	TRBJ1-3	TRBD1	NA	CASSSRGRIGNTIYF	TGTGCCAGCAGTTCCAGGGGGCGCATTGGAAACACCATATATTTT
TRBV29-1	TRBJ2-7	TRBD1	NA	CSVETPTGEAYEQYF	TGCAGCGTAGAAACACCGACAGGGGAAGCCTACGAGCAGTACTTC
TRBV10-1	TRBJ2-1	NA	once	CASSDQVFTNEQFF	TGCGCCAGCAGTGATCAGGTTTTTACGAATGAGCAGTTCTTC
TRBV19	TRBJ1-1	TRBD1	NA	CASRQQGMNTEAFF	TGTGCCAGTCGACAACAGGGGATGAACACTGAAGCTTTCTTT
TRBV19	TRBJ1-1	TRBD1	NA	CASSVTGGAPEAFF	TGTGCCAGTAGTGTTACAGGGGGGGCCCCTGAAGCTTTCTTT
TRBV28	TRBJ2-2	NA	NA	CASTLAGMENTGELFF	TGTGCCAGCACCCTCGCAGGGATGGAGAACACCGGGGAGCTGTTTTTT
TRBV7-2	TRBJ2-5	NA	NA	CASSLGGRGARETQYF	TGTGCCAGCAGCTTAGGTGGACGGGGGGCCCGGGAGACCCAGTACTTC
TRBV6-6	TRBJ2-5	TRBD1	NA	CASTRTGSLQETQYF	TGTGCCAGCACCCGGACAGGGAGCCTACAAGAGACCCAGTACTTC
TRBV4-3	TRBJ2-2	TRBD1	NA	CASSRGQGRNTGELFF	TGCGCCAGCAGCCGCGGACAGGGGCGGAACACCGGGGAGCTGTTTTTT
TRBV18	TRBJ1-1	NA	NA	CASSPPAQYTEAFF	TGTGCCAGCTCACCACCGGCACAGTACACTGAAGCTTTCTTT
TRBV7-2	TRBJ2-7	NA	few	CASSLLGPYEQYF	TGTGCCAGCAGCCTACTGGGCCCCTACGAGCAGTACTTC
TRBV5-4	TRBJ2-7	TRBD1	NA	CASSLGDRGLSEQYF	TGTGCCAGCAGCCTAGGGGACAGGGGGCTTAGCGAGCAGTACTTC
TRBV5-1	TRBJ1-4	NA	NA	CASSPTGPNEKLFF	TGCGCCAGCAGCCCCACCGGTCCTAATGAAAAACTGTTTTTT
TRBV27	TRBJ2-5	NA	NA	CASSFHAGTRETQYF	TGTGCCAGCAGTTTCCATGCGGGGACCCGGGAGACCCAGTACTTC
TRBV28	TRBJ2-7	TRBD1	NA	CASSPRDRGRTAAYEQYF	TGTGCCAGCAGTCCCCGGGACAGGGGGCGAACGGCAGCTTACGAGCAGTACTTC